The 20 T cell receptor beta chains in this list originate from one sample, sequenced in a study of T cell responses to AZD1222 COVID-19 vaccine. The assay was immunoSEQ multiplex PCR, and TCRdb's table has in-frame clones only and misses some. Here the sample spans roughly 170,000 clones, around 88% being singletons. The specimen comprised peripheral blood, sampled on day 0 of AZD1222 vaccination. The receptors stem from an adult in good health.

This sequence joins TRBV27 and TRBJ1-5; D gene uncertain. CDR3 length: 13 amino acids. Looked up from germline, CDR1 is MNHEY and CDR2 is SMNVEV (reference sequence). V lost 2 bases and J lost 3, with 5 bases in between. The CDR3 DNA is TGTGCCAGCAGTTTACCCTCCAATCAGCCCCAGCATTTT. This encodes CASSLPSNQPQHF.

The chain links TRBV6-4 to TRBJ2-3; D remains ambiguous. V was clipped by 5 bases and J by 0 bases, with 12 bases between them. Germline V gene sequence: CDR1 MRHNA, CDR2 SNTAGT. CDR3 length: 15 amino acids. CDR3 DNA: TGTGCCAGCAGTTCTCTTTGGGCTAGCACAGATACGCAGTATTTT. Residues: CASSSLWASTDTQYF.

CDR3 nucleotides: TGCGCCAGCAGCCAAGATTCGTCGTGGGGGGGCAATGGCTACACCTTC. This translates into CASSQDSSWGGNGYTF. The chain links TRBV4-1 to TRBJ1-2; the D gene is possibly TRBD1 (6 bases). Germline V lookup: CDR1 MGHRA, CDR2 YSYEKL. CDR3 length: 16 amino acids. V was trimmed by 0 bases and J by 6 bases, leaving 17 bases between them.

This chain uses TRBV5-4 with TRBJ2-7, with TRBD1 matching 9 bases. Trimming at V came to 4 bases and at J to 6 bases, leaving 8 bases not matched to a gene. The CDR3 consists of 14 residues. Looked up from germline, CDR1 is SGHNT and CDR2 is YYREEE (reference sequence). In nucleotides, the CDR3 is TGTGCCAGCAGCCATAGGACAGGGGCCGTCGAGCAGTACTTC. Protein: CASSHRTGAVEQYF.

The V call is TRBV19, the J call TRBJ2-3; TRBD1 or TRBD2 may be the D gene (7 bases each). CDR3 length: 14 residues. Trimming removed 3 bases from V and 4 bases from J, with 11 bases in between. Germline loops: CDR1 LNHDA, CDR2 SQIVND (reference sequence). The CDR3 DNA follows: TGTGCCAGTAGTATGGGAGGGGGCCCAGATACGCAGTATTTT. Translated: CASSMGGGPDTQYF.

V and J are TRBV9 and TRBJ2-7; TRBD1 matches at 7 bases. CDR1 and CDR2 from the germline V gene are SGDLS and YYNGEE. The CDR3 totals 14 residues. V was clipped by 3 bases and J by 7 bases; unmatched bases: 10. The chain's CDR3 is CASSATGARREQYF. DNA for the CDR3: TGTGCCAGCAGCGCCACAGGGGCAAGGAGGGAGCAGTACTTC.

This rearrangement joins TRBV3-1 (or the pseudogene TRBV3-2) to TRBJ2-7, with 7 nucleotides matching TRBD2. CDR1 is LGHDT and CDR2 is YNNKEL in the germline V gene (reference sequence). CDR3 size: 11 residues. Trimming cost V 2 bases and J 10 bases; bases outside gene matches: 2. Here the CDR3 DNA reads TGTGCCAGCAGCCAACGCGGGAGACAGTACTTC. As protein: CASSQRGRQYF.

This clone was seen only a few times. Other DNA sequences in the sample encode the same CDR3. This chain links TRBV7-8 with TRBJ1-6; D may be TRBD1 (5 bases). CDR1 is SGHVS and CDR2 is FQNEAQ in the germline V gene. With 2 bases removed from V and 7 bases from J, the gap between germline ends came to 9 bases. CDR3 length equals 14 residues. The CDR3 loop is CASSLTDRNSPLHF. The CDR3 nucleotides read TGTGCCAGCAGCTTAACAGACAGAAATTCACCCCTCCACTTT.

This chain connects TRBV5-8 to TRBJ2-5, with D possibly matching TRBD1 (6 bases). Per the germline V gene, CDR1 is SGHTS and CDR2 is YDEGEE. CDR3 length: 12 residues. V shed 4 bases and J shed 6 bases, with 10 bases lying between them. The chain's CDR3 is CASSVGGQTQYF. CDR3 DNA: TGTGCCAGCAGCGTAGGGGGACAGACCCAGTACTTC.

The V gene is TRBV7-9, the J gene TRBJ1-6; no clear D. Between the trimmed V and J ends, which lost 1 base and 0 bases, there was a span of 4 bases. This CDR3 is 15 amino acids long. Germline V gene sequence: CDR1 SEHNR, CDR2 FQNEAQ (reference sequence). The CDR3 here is CASSLGSSYNSPLHF. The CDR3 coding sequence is TGTGCCAGCAGCTTAGGGAGCTCCTATAATTCACCCCTCCACTTT.

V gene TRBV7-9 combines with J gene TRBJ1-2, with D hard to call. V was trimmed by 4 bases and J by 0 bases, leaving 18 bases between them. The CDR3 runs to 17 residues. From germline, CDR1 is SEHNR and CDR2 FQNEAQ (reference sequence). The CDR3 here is CASSSPGGRVANYGYTF. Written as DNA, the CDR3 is TGTGCCAGCAGCTCCCCTGGTGGGCGAGTAGCTAACTATGGCTACACCTTC.

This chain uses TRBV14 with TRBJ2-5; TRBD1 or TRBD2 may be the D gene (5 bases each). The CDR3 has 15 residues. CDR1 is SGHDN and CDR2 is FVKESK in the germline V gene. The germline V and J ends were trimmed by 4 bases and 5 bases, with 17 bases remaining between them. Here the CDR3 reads CASSRGRMSGETQYF. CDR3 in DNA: TGTGCCAGCAGCCGGGGACGCATGTCGGGTGAGACCCAGTACTTC.

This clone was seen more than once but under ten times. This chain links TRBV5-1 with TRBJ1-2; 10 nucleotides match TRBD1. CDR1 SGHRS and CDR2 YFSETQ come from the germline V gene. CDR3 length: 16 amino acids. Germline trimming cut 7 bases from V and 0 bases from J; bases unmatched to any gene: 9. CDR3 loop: CASGSWTGGSNYGYTF. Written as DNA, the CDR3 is TGCGCCAGCGGCTCTTGGACAGGGGGTTCTAACTATGGCTACACCTTC.

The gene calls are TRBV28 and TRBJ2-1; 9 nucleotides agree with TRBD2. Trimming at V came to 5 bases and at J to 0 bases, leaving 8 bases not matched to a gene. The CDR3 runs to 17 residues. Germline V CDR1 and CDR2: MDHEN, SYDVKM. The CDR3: CASSIMAGGFSYNEQFF. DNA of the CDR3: TGTGCCAGCAGTATTATGGCGGGAGGGTTCTCCTACAATGAGCAGTTCTTC.

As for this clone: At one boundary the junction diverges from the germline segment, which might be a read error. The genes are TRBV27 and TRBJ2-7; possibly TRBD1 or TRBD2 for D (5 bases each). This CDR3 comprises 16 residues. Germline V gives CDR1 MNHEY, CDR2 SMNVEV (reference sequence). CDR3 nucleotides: TGTGCCAGCAGTCTATCTTCCGGGACGGGCGTAAACGAGCAGTACTTC. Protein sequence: CASSLSSGTGVNEQYF.

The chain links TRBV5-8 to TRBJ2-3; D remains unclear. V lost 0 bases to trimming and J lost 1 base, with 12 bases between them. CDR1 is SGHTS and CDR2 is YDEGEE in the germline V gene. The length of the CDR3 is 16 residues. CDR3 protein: CASSLGATRGTDTQYF. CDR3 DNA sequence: TGTGCCAGCAGCTTGGGAGCGACGAGAGGCACAGATACGCAGTATTTT.

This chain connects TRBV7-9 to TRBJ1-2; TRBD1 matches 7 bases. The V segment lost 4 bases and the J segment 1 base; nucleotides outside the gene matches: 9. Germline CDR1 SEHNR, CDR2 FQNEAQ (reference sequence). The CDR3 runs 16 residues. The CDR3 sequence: CASSSRDSRHNYGYTF. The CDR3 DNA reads TGTGCCAGCAGCTCCCGGGACAGCCGACATAACTATGGCTACACCTTC.

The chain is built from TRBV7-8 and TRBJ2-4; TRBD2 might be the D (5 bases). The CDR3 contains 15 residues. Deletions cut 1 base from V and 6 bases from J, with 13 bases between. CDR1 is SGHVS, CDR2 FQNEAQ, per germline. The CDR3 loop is CASSLGLGLANIQYF. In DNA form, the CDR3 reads TGTGCCAGCAGCTTAGGTCTGGGCCTAGCAAACATTCAGTACTTC.

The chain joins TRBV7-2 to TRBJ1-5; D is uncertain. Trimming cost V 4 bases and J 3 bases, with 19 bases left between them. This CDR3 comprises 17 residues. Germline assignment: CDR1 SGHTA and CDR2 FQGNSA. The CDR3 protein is CASSSFRSGGPNQPQHF. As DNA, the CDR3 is TGTGCCAGCAGCTCCTTCCGTTCCGGCGGCCCCAATCAGCCCCAGCATTTT.

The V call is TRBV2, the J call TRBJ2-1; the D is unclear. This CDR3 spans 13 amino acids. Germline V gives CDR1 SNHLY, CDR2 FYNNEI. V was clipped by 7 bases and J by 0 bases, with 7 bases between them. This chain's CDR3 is CASMRSSYNEQFF. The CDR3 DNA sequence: TGTGCCAGCATGCGTAGCTCCTACAATGAGCAGTTCTTC.